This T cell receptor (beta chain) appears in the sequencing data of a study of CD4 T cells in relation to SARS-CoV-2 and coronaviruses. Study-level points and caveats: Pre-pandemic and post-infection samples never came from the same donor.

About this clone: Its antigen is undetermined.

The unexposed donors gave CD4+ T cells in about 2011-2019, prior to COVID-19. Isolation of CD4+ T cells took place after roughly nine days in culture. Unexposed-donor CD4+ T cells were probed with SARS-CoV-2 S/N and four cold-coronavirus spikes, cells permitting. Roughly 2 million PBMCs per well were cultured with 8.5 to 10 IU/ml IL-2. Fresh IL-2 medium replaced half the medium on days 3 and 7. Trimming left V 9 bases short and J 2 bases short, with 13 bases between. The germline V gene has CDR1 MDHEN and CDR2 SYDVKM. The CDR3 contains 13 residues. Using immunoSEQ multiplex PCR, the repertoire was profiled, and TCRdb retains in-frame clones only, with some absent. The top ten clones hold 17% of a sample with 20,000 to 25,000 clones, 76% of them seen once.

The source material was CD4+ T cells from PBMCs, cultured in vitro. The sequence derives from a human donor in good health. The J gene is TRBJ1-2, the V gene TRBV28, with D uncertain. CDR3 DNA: TGTGCCAGTAGGACGGAGCCCAACTATGGCTACACCTTC. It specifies CASRTEPNYGYTF.